This TCR beta chain was identified during a study of T cells after yellow fever vaccination (dated by TCRdb to about 2019). Turning to the overall study: Libraries from fractions with low cell numbers were prepared with the SMART-Seq v4 Ultra Low Input RNA kit. Two healthy male donors made up the cohort, one aged 18 to 29 years and the other aged 30 to 40 years. Bulk TCR alpha and beta repertoires were sequenced longitudinally to track T-cell clones before and after primary and booster YFV17D yellow fever vaccination. Blood was collected at multiple timepoints before and after primary and secondary immunization, and bulk PBMC replicates and cell subsets were isolated. What the authors observed across the whole study: After the booster, most of the clones that had expanded following primary vaccination were detected again (almost 98% of CD4 and roughly 88% of CD8), which suggests that memory was broadly maintained. Compared with the primary T-cell response, the secondary T-cell response was weaker but faster, peaking on day 5 rather than day 15. Only a couple of donors were included in the study, so the extent to which the findings can be generalized is limited. Because abundant contaminating clonotypes from the bulk population could be contained in FACS-sorted repertoires, computational filtering was required. A small share of clonotypes occurred in both CD4 and CD8 compartments, likely arising from convergent recombination.

The sequencer was an Illumina NovaSeq 6000. TCR cDNA was synthesized by 5'RACE template switching, which introduced a universal primer site and unique molecular identifiers. Priming for cDNA synthesis came from both the TCR alpha and TCR beta constant segments. Two PCR steps were used to amplify libraries, with sample barcodes and sequencing adapters being added in the second step. Sequencing of libraries was performed on Illumina HiSeq 2500 (2x100 bp) or NovaSeq (2x150 bp). As for the authors' bioinformatics: Demultiplexing of reads and collapsing into UMI consensus sequences were performed with MIGEC, and V(D)J alignment was carried out with MiXCR. Clonotypes responding to the vaccine were identified with edgeR on replicate PBMC samples, with the criteria of FDR below 0.01 and a log2 fold change above 5 up to day 15. CD4 or CD8 identity was assigned to each bulk clonotype according to whether the clonotype was present at higher abundance in the sequenced CD4 repertoire or the sequenced CD8 repertoire. The raw public data were reprocessed by TCRdb itself: fastp quality trimming at Q25, MiXCR clonotype calling, in-frame beta chains only. CDR3 protein sequences are deduplicated, and each keeps its most common genes and DNA. In this record, the V and J calls reflect TCRdb's handling and not the investigators' own analysis. The sample profile shows 100,000 to 150,000 distinct CDR3 sequences; over 12% of them were found once. Of the sample, approximately 39% is held by the ten largest clones.

As for this clonotype: Its antigen is currently not known. Base qualities are not provided; no much larger clone lies one nucleotide away.

The treatment or condition label here, explained by the study, means: live attenuated yellow fever vaccine strain. PBMCs were isolated from peripheral blood using a standard Ficoll-Paque protocol. Dynabeads CD4 and CD8 positive selection kits were used to isolate CD4 and CD8 T-cell fractions. TriZol was used to extract RNA from bulk PBMCs, CD4 and CD8 fractions, and dextramer-positive and dextramer-negative fractions. Spanning cysteine to phenylalanine, the CDR3 consists of 12 amino acids. Only CDR3 DNA is held: 36 bases, read in frame from base 1. V is pared back by 2 bases and J by 8 bases, with 9 bases lying between the germline termini.

This sequence originates from a man aged 18 to 29 who received the YFV17D yellow fever vaccine. The sample in question was CD8+ T cells sorted from PBMCs, obtained 5 days after the yellow fever booster vaccination. This receptor chain uses TRBV12-3 or TRBV12-4 and TRBJ1-1, and TRBD1 may be the D gene, going by 6 matching bases. The nucleotide sequence reads TGTGCCAGCAGTTTAATAGGGGGGGAAGCTTTCTTT. Protein translation: CASSLIGGEAFF.